This TCR beta chain was identified during a study of molecular identifiers for immune sequencing clone quantification. Germline V gene lookup returns CDR1 SGHAT and CDR2 FQDESV (reference sequence). The CDR3 runs to 16 residues. The germline V and J ends were trimmed by 4 bases and 3 bases, with 17 bases remaining between them. Via MiXCR, TCRdb re-called the PCR reads, giving one row per CDR3 protein. The repertoire consists of tens of thousands of distinct CDR3 sequences, with roughly a sixth occurring once and the leading ten covering about 0.99%. As to this clonotype: The antigen is not known.

Findings and caveats of the study: In naive cells, under 1% of molecules belonged to clones above 20 RNA copies, against over 97% in effector cells.

Sequencing input: naive CD8+ T cells from blood, with Jurkat cell RNA spiked in. Documented subset: FACS-sorted CD8+CD4-CCR7+CD45RA+ naive T cells. The TCR was taken from a human donor in good health. Some libraries in this study had Jurkat cell RNA spiked in. V usage is TRBV11-1 and J usage is TRBJ2-3; D is uncertain. The DNA of the CDR3 is TGTGCCAGCAGCTGGAAGCGCTCGTTCGGGACAGATACGCAGTATTTT. This translates into CASSWKRSFGTDTQYF.